Listed below are T cell receptor beta chains from one sample, sequenced in a study of beta chain features in type 1 diabetes. Method: immunoSEQ multiplex PCR; TCRdb's copy keeps in-frame clones and lacks some. The table lists fewer than 350,000 clones, 8% of them singletons. Source material: central memory CD4+ T cells from blood. These receptors all come from a woman between 18 and 29 years old in good health. Both conserved end residues are part of each CDR3. Fields, in order: clone size, D gene, J gene, V gene, CDR3 DNA, CDR3 protein. A D gene is named only where the DNA matches it firmly. Size tells how often a clone was seen (once, few, many) or the class of an expanded clone, and some rows leave it out.

>-|-|TRBJ1-6|TRBV5-1
TGCGCCAGCAGCTTGGGAAGGGGGGGTTCACCCCTCCACTTT
CASSLGRGGSPLHF
>few|TRBD1|TRBJ2-5|TRBV18
TGTGCCAGCCAGGGGGTCCAACAAGAGACCCAGTACTTC
CASQGVQQETQYF
>-|-|TRBJ2-1|TRBV5-6
TGTGCCAGCAGCTCTACGGAGGGTGAGCAGTTCTTC
CASSSTEGEQFF
>few|-|TRBJ2-7|TRBV27
TGTGCCAGCAGTCCCGCCGGGACTTTAAGGGAGCAGTACTTC
CASSPAGTLREQYF
>-|-|TRBJ1-2|TRBV19
TGTGCCAGTAGTATTGGACGGGCCGCCTATGGCTACACCTTC
CASSIGRAAYGYTF
>many|TRBD2|TRBJ2-1|TRBV7-8
TGTGCCAGCAGCTTGTCCGGGACTAGCGGGAGAACCCATGAGCAGTTCTTC
CASSLSGTSGRTHEQFF
>few|TRBD1|TRBJ2-5|TRBV2
TGTGCCAGCAGTCAATCCGGGACAGGAGGAGAGACCCAGTACTTC
CASSQSGTGGETQYF
>-|-|TRBJ2-1|TRBV5-6
TGTGCCAGCAGCTGGAGGAGTGTCTCCTACAATGAGCAGTTCTTC
CASSWRSVSYNEQFF
>few|-|TRBJ1-2|TRBV5-4
TGTGCCAGCAGCTCAGCAGCCGGGTCGGGCAGAGGCTATGGCTACACCTTC
CASSSAAGSGRGYGYTF
>-|-|TRBJ1-5|TRBV18
TGTGCCAGCTCACCGTCACCGGGCAATCAGCCCCAGCATTTT
CASSPSPGNQPQHF
>-|-|TRBJ2-5|TRBV5-6
TGTGCCAGCAGCTTGATAGCAGACCAAGAGACCCAGTACTTC
CASSLIADQETQYF
>few|-|TRBJ1-2|TRBV6-5
TGTGCCAGCAGTTACTCGACACAGGCTAACTATGGCTACACCTTC
CASSYSTQANYGYTF
>few|TRBD1|TRBJ2-7|TRBV27
TGTGCCAGCAGTTTATTGGGACCCGGGACAGGGAGCTACGAGCAGTACTTC
CASSLLGPGTGSYEQYF
>few|-|TRBJ1-1|TRBV12-1
TGTGCCAGCGGCTCCGACAGATTCACTGAAGCTTTCTTT
CASGSDRFTEAFF
>-|TRBD2|TRBJ2-7|TRBV30
TGTGCCTGGAGGAGCGGGAGCAGTGGCGAGCAGTACTTC
CAWRSGSSGEQYF
>-|TRBD1|TRBJ2-3|TRBV9
TGTGCCAGCGGCGCCCGGGACAGGCGGGCAGATACGCAGTATTTT
CASGARDRRADTQYF
>-|TRBD2|TRBJ2-7|TRBV5-1
TGCGCCAGCAGCTTGCGAGCGGGGGATGACGAGCAGTACTTC
CASSLRAGDDEQYF
>many|-|TRBJ2-7|TRBV19
TGTGCCAGTAGTCGAAGACACCCTGACTACGAGCAGTACTTC
CASSRRHPDYEQYF
>-|TRBD2|TRBJ2-1|TRBV7-3
TGTGCCAGCAGCACGACTAGCCGGACCAAATGGGCCCACAATGAGCAGTTCTTC
CASSTTSRTKWAHNEQFF
>many|-|TRBJ2-1|TRBV5-1
TGCGCCAGCAGCTTGGCTCCGACAGGTTATTACAATGAGCAGTTCTTC
CASSLAPTGYYNEQFF
>-|TRBD1|TRBJ1-1|TRBV28
TGTGCCAGCAGTTCTTACAACAGGGGTAACACTGAAGCTTTCTTT
CASSSYNRGNTEAFF
>-|-|TRBJ1-1|TRBV30
TGTGCCTGGACAGCTACCTACAACACTGAAGCTTTCTTT
CAWTATYNTEAFF
>-|TRBD1|TRBJ2-1|TRBV11-2
TGTGCCAGCAGCTTAGTAGGGACAGGGGGCTACAATGAGCAGTTCTTC
CASSLVGTGGYNEQFF
>-|-|TRBJ2-4|TRBV7-9
TGTGCCAGCAGCCCCGGGGATCGGGAGTACTTC
CASSPGDREYF
>-|TRBD2|TRBJ2-3|TRBV11-3
TGTGCCAGCAGCCCAGGACTAGCGGTTGATACGCAGTATTTT
CASSPGLAVDTQYF
>-|TRBD1|TRBJ2-7|TRBV19
TGTGCCAGTAGTGTCATGACAGGGAATGCCTACGAGCAGTACTTC
CASSVMTGNAYEQYF
>-|-|TRBJ2-7|TRBV7-9
TGTGCCAGCAGCACCCGTAGGGACGAGCAGTACTTC
CASSTRRDEQYF
>few|-|TRBJ1-2|TRBV2
TGTGCCAGCAGTGACCAGGGGCTTGGCTATGGCTACACCTTC
CASSDQGLGYGYTF
>-|-|TRBJ2-1|TRBV7-2
TGTGCCAGCAGCCTCCGGGGGTACGCCCATGAGCAGTTCTTC
CASSLRGYAHEQFF
>few|TRBD2|TRBJ2-1|TRBV5-4
TGTGCCAGCAGCTCCTTAGCGGGGGCGGAGCAGTTCTTC
CASSSLAGAEQFF
>many|-|TRBJ2-5|TRBV7-2
TGTGCCAGCAGCCCCGGGCAGCGGCAAGAGACCCAGTACTTC
CASSPGQRQETQYF
>few|-|TRBJ1-6|TRBV27
TGTGCCAGCAGTTTACTCGGGGGCCGAAATTCACCCCTCCACTTT
CASSLLGGRNSPLHF
>-|-|TRBJ1-2|TRBV6-5
TGTGCCAGCAGCGAAAGAGACGGATATATGGGGTACACCTTC
CASSERDGYMGYTF
>few|TRBD1|TRBJ2-3|TRBV5-1
TGCGCCAGCAGCTGGCTCACCGGGACAGGGATAGATACGCAGTATTTT
CASSWLTGTGIDTQYF
>few|TRBD1|TRBJ1-1|TRBV9
TGTGCCACCCAGGACAGGGGTACTGAAGCTTTCTTT
CATQDRGTEAFF
>many|-|TRBJ1-4|TRBV7-9
TGTGCCAGCAGCCAAGGGGATCATCCTAATGAAAAACTGTTTTTT
CASSQGDHPNEKLFF
>-|-|TRBJ1-3|TRBV7-2
TGTGCCAGCAGCTCCGGGTCTGGGGGCGGAAACACCATATATTTT
CASSSGSGGGNTIYF
>once|-|TRBJ2-1|TRBV2
TGTGCCAGCAGGAGGGAAGGTCCAGGTAACAATGAGCAGTTCTTC
CASRREGPGNNEQFF
>-|TRBD2|TRBJ2-3|TRBV7-3
TGTGCCAGCAGCAGCGGGACTAGCGGGTTAGGGCAGTATTTT
CASSSGTSGLGQYF
>-|TRBD2|TRBJ2-1|TRBV7-2
TGTGCCAGCAGCTTAGGAAGCGGGGGCTACGGCGGTGAGCAGTTCTTC
CASSLGSGGYGGEQFF
>-|TRBD1|TRBJ2-1|TRBV27
TGTGCCAGCAGTCGACGACAGGGAACCTACAATGAGCAGTTCTTC
CASSRRQGTYNEQFF
>-|-|TRBJ2-7|TRBV15
TGTGCCACCAGCACCCTCAAGGGTATGATCGAGCAGTACTTC
CATSTLKGMIEQYF
>few|-|TRBJ1-3|TRBV7-9
TGTGCCACCTGGGGGGTTGCTGGAAACACCATATATTTT
CATWGVAGNTIYF
>many|-|TRBJ2-1|TRBV7-8
TGTGCCAGCAGCTTAGTACGGGACTGGCATGAGCAGTTCTTC
CASSLVRDWHEQFF
>few|TRBD1|TRBJ2-5|TRBV6-5
TGTGCCAGCAGTTATCAGGGGGCCGCGGAGACCCAGTACTTC
CASSYQGAAETQYF
>-|TRBD2|TRBJ2-6|TRBV5-5
TGTGCCAGCAGCCGGACTCTCGGTGACAGCGGGGGGGCTGGGGCCAACGTCCTGACTTTC
CASSRTLGDSGGAGANVLTF
>many|TRBD1|TRBJ2-1|TRBV29-1
TGCAGCGTCAGAAGAGGGACAGCCAATGAGCAGTTCTTC
CSVRRGTANEQFF
>many|-|TRBJ1-3|TRBV4-1
TGCGCCAGCAGCCAAGATGACTGGGACTCTGGAAACACCATATATTTT
CASSQDDWDSGNTIYF
>once|-|TRBJ2-2|TRBV25-1
TGTGCCAGTGATCCGGGCAGCCCCACCGGGGAGCTGTTTTTT
CASDPGSPTGELFF
>many|TRBD2|TRBJ2-1|TRBV6-4
TGTGCCAGCAGCGCCGGGACTAGCGGCTACAATGAGCAGTTCTTC
CASSAGTSGYNEQFF
>few|-|TRBJ1-1|TRBV7-2
TGTGCCAGCAGCCCGGGGGCGATTGGGTCGAACACTGAAGCTTTCTTT
CASSPGAIGSNTEAFF
>few|TRBD2|TRBJ2-1|TRBV10-3
TGTGCCGCTTCCCTAGCGGGAGTGCGGAATGAGCAGTTCTTC
CAASLAGVRNEQFF
>many|-|TRBJ2-1|TRBV18
TGTGCCAGCTCGTACGTACAGGGTAATGGTGAGCAGTTCTTC
CASSYVQGNGEQFF
>few|-|TRBJ2-1|TRBV12-5
TGTGCTAGTGGTTTGGGGAGCGGTCATGAGCAGTTCTTC
CASGLGSGHEQFF
>few|-|TRBJ1-2|TRBV7-2
TGTGCCAGCAGCTTAGATGGCAAATCGTATGGCTACACCTTC
CASSLDGKSYGYTF